The clone carrying this T cell receptor beta chain was detected many times. Antigen specificity is unknown. The data are from a study of Graves' ophthalmopathy and Graves' hyperthyroidism. General study findings and limits: The model's ophthalmopathy progression predictions had just under 71% sensitivity and 72% to 75% specificity. Sensitivity of roughly 88% and specificity of around 76% were achieved when a 13-signature model separated ophthalmopathy from stable hyperthyroidism.

TCR beta CDR3 regions were amplified from RNA transcripts. The authors performed first-round RT-PCR with HTBI primers and then a second-round multiplex PCR. MiXCR, applied by TCRdb to the multiplex PCR reads, yields one record per CDR3 protein. This table has 220,000 or so distinct CDR3 sequences, roughly a fifth appearing once. The TCR comes from a woman aged 45-60 years with Graves' ophthalmopathy. Sequenced input: peripheral blood.

The CDR3 here is CASSTRDRVVTEAFF. The CDR3 bases are TGTGCCAGCAGCACACGGGACAGGGTTGTCACTGAAGCTTTCTTT. The chain carries TRBV11-1 and TRBJ1-1; 9 positions agree with TRBD1. Germline assignment: CDR1 SGHAT and CDR2 FQDESV (reference sequence). V lost 5 bases, J lost 4 bases, and 8 bases stayed unmatched. The CDR3 loop spans 15 amino acids.